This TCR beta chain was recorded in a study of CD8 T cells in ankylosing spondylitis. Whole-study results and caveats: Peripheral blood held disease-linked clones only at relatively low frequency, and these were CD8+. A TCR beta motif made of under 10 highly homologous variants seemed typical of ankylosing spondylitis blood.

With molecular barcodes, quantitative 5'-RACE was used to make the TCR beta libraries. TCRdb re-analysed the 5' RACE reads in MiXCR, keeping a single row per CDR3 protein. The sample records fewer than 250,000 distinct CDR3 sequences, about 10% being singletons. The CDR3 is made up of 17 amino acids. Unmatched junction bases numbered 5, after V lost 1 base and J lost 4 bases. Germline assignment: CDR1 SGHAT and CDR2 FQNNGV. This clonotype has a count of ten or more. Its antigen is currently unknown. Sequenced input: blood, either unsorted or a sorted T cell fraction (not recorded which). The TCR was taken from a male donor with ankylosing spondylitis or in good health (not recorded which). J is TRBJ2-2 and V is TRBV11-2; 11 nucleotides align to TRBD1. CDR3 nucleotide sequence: TGTGCCAGCAGCTTAGGTGGACAGGGGGCGCGCACCGGGGAGCTGTTTTTT. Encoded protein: CASSLGGQGARTGELFF.